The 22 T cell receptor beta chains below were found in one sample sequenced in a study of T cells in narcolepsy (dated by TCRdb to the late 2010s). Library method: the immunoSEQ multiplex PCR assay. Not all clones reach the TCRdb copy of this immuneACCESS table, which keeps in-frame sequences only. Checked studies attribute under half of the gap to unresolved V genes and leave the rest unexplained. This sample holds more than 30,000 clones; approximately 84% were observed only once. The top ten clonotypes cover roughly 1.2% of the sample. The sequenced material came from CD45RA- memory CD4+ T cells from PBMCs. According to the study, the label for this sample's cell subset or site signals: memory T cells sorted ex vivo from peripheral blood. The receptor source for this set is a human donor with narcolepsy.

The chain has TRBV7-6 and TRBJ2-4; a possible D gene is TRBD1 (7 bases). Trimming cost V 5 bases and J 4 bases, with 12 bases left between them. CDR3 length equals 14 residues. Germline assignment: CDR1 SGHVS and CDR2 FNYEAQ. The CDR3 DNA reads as TGTGCCAGCAGCCCCGGGGGACAGAAAAACATTCAGTACTTC. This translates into CASSPGGQKNIQYF.

CDR3 protein: CAWRAFWRGSGNTIYF. The CDR3 DNA follows: TGTGCCTGGCGGGCCTTTTGGAGGGGCTCTGGAAACACCATATATTTT. The rearrangement joins TRBV30 to TRBJ1-3; D is perhaps TRBD1 (5 bases). Per germline, CDR1 GTSNPN and CDR2 SVGIG (reference sequence). V was trimmed by 5 bases and J by 0 bases, leaving 17 bases between them. This CDR3 region has 16 residues.

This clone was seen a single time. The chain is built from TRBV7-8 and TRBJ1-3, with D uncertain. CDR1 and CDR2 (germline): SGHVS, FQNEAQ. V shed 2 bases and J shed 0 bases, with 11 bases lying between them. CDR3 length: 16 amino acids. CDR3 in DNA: TGTGCCAGCAGCTTAAACTGGCGGATCTCTGGAAACACCATATATTTT. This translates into CASSLNWRISGNTIYF.

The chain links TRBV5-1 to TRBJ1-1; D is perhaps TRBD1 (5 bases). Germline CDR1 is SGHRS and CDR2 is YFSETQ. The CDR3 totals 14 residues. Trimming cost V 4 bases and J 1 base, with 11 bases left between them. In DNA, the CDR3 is TGCGCCAGCAGCGCCTTTGGACAGAACACTGAAGCTTTCTTT. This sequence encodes CASSAFGQNTEAFF. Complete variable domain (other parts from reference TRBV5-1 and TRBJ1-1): KAGVTQTPRYLIKTRGQQVTLSCSPISGHRSVSWYQQTPGQGLQFLFEYFSETQRNKGNFPGRFSGRQFSNSRSEMNVSTLELGDSALYLCASSAFGQNTEAFFGQGTRLTVV.

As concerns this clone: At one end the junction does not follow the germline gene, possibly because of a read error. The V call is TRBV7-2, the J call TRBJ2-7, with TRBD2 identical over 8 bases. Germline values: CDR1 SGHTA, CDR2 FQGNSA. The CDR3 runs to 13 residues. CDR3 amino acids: CASSYEGASSGVF. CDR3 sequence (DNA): TGTGCCAGCAGCTACGAGGGTGCGAGTAGCGGGGTCTTC.

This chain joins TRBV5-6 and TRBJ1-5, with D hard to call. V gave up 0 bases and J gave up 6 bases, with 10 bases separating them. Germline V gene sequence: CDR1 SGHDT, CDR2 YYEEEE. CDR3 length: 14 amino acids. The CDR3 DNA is TGTGCCAGCAGCTTGGCAACAAGTAGTCAGCCCCAGCATTTT. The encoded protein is CASSLATSSQPQHF.

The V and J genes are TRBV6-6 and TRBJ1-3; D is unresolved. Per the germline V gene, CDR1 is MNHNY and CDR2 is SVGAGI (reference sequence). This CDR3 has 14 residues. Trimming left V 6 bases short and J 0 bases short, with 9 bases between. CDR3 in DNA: TGTGCCAGCAGCCCAACCCCCTCTGGAAACACCATATATTTT. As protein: CASSPTPSGNTIYF.

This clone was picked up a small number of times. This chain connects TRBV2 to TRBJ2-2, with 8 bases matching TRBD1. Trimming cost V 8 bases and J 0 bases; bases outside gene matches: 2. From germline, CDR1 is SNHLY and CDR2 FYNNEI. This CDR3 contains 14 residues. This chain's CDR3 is CASGQGPNTGELFF. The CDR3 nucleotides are TGTGCCAGCGGACAGGGTCCGAACACCGGGGAGCTGTTTTTT.

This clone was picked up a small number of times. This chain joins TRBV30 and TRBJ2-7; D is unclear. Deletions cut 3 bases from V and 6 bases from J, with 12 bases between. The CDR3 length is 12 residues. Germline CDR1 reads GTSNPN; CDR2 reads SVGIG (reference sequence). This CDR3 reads CAWSPSRGEQYF. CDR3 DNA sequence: TGTGCCTGGAGCCCCAGTCGCGGCGAGCAGTACTTC.

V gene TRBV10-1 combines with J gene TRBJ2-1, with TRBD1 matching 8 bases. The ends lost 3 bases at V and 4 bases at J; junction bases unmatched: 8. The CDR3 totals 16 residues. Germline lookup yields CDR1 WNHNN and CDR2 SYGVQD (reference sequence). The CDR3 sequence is CASSDIGTGEYNEQFF. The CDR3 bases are TGCGCCAGCAGTGATATCGGGACAGGTGAATACAATGAGCAGTTCTTC.

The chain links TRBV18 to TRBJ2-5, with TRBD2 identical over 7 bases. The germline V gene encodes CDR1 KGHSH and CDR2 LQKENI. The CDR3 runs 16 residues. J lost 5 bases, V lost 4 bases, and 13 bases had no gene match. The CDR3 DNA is TGTGCCAGCTCACTCCTCTCCCGCGGGGGAGGGGAGACCCAGTACTTC. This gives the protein CASSLLSRGGGETQYF. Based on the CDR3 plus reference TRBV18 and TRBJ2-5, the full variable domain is NAGVMQNPRHLVRRRGQEARLRCSPMKGHSHVYWYRQLPEEGLKFMVYLQKENIIDESGMPKERFSAEFPKEGPSILRIQQVVRGDSAAYFCASSLLSRGGGETQYFGPGTRLLVL.

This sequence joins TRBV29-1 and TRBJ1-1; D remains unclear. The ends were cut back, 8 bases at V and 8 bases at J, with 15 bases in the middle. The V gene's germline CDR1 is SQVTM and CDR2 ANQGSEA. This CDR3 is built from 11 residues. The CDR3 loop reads CSSRQQNEAFF. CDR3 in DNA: TGCAGCTCCCGGCAACAGAACGAAGCTTTCTTT. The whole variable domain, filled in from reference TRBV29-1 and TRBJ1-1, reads SAVISQKPSRDICQRGTSLTIQCQVDSQVTMMFWYRQQPGQSLTLIATANQGSEATYESGFVIDKFPISRPNLTFSTLTVSNMSPEDSSIYLCSSRQQNEAFFGQGTRLTVV.

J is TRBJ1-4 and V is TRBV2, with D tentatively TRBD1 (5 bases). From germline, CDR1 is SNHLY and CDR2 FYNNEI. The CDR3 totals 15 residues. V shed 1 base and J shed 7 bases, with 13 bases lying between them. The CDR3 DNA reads TGTGCCAGCAGTGAAGGGCCTTATCAGGGTGAAAAACTGTTTTTT. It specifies CASSEGPYQGEKLFF.

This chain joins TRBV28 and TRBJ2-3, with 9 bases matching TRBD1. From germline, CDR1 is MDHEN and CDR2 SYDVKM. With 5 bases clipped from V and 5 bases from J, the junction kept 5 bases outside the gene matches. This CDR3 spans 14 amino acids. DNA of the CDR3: TGTGCCAGCAGTCCTCCGGGACAGGGAGATACGCAGTATTTT. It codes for CASSPPGQGDTQYF.

For the CDR3, the DNA is TGTGCCAGCAGCTTGAAATTTGCAGAGTCCTATGGCTACACCTTC. Protein sequence: CASSLKFAESYGYTF. The chain joins TRBV7-2 to TRBJ1-2; D gene ambiguous. The germline V gene encodes CDR1 SGHTA and CDR2 FQGNSA. CDR3 size: 15 residues. The V end was cut by 3 bases, the J end by 4 bases, with 15 bases between.

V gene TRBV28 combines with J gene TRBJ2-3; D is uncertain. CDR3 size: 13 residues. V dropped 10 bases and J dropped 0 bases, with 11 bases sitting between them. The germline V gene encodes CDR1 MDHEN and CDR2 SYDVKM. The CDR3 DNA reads TGTGCCACCAGCAGCACCAGCACAGATACGCAGTATTTT. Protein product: CATSSTSTDTQYF.

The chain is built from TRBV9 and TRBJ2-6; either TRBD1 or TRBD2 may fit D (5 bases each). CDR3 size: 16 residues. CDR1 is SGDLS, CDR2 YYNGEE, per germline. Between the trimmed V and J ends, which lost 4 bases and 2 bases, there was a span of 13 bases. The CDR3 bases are TGTGCCAGCAGCTCACGGGGCAATGCTGGGGCCAACGTCCTGACTTTC. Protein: CASSSRGNAGANVLTF.

CDR3 coding DNA: TGTGCCAGCAGCTTAGTAAGGCTAGCTGGCGAGCAGTACTTC. This encodes CASSLVRLAGEQYF. The chain combines TRBV7-3 with TRBJ2-7; possibly TRBD2 for D (5 bases). Germline V gives CDR1 SGHTA, CDR2 FQGTGA. This CDR3 has 14 residues. Deletions cut 2 bases from V and 6 bases from J, with 14 bases between.

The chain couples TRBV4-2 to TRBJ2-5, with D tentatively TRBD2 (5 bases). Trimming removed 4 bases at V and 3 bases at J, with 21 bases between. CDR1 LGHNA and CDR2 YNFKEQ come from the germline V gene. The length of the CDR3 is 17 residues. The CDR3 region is CASSPGGSGSDKETQYF. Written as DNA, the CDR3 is TGTGCCAGCAGCCCCGGCGGTTCGGGGAGTGACAAAGAGACCCAGTACTTC.

The CDR3 bases are TGTGCCAGCAGTGACTCGATCGTACAGGGGGCAGTATATGGCTACACCTTC. It translates to CASSDSIVQGAVYGYTF. The rearrangement joins TRBV6-4 to TRBJ1-2; 9 bases are a match to TRBD1. There are 17 residues in the CDR3. The germline gives CDR1 MRHNA, CDR2 SNTAGT. V lost 0 bases, J lost 5 bases, and 10 bases stayed unmatched.

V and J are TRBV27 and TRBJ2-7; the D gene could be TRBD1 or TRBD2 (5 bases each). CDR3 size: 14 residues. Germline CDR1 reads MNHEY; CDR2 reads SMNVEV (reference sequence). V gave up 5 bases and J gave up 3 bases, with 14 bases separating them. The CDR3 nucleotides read TGTGCCAGCAGTCGGACACGAGCGGACTACGAGCAGTACGTC. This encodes CASSRTRADYEQYV.

The CDR3 protein is CASSLVAGVQETQYF. As DNA, the CDR3 is TGCGCCAGCAGCTTGGTAGCAGGAGTACAAGAGACCCAGTACTTC. The chain joins TRBV5-1 to TRBJ2-5; D is uncertain. V lost 0 bases and J 2 bases, leaving 11 bases between the germline ends. The CDR3 has 15 residues. Germline V gene sequence: CDR1 SGHRS, CDR2 YFSETQ.